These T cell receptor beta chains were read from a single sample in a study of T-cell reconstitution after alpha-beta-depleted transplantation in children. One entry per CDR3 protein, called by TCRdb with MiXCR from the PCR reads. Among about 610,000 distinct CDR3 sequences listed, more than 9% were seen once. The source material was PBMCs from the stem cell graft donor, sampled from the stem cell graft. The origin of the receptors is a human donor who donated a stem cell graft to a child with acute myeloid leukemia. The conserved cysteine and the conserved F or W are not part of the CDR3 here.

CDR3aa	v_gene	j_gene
ASSQSSGVYTDTQY	TRBV12-3/TRBV12-4	TRBJ2-3
ASSSYRAGYNEQF	TRBV27	TRBJ2-1
SVDADGQYANYGYT	TRBV29-1	TRBJ1-2
ASAAVPDTQY	TRBV6-5	TRBJ2-3
ASSLLGMGRHGELF	TRBV27	TRBJ2-2
ASSQERWGGEGYT	TRBV4-2	TRBJ1-2
SARDRVGEQY	TRBV20-1	TRBJ2-7
ASSPGTGGNEKLF	TRBV5-1	TRBJ1-4
SARDRTSGSYNEQF	TRBV20-1	TRBJ2-1
ATSRDRQPDEQY	TRBV15	TRBJ2-7
ASGPGTSGRAYNEQF	TRBV5-1	TRBJ2-1
ASSATGVFQETQY	TRBV12-3/TRBV12-4	TRBJ2-5
SAEGGSSYNEQF	TRBV29-1	TRBJ2-1
ASSLWDRRETQY	TRBV6-1	TRBJ2-5
SARDYPEQF	TRBV20-1	TRBJ2-1
ASSQFSYEQY	TRBV5-6	TRBJ2-7
ASSFKGRRTGELF	TRBV12-3/TRBV12-4	TRBJ2-2
ASSLAQQGTQY	TRBV5-1	TRBJ2-5
SALPEETQY	TRBV20-1	TRBJ2-5
ASSQDAFGELF	TRBV4-1	TRBJ2-2
ATSDLRDPGTQY	TRBV24-1	TRBJ2-5
ASSQEERDGFYEQY	TRBV4-2	TRBJ2-7
ASSQAGALNQPQH	TRBV3-1	TRBJ1-5
ASSLDRPGPSDTQY	TRBV5-4	TRBJ2-3
ASSTGGLASYEQY	TRBV6-5	TRBJ2-7
ASSEQGAGNTEAF	TRBV19	TRBJ1-1
SAPDREGAYEQY	TRBV20-1	TRBJ2-7
ASSSGVGQY	TRBV7-9	TRBJ2-7
ASSPDRDLGYT	TRBV3-1	TRBJ1-2
ASSRLYEQY	TRBV6-5	TRBJ2-7
SVDRAGTEAF	TRBV29-1	TRBJ1-1
ASSLGAPGHLLSGANVLT	TRBV7-2	TRBJ2-6
SARRGFSNQPQH	TRBV20-1	TRBJ1-5
ATSVGTRSSNEQF	TRBV24-1	TRBJ2-1